Following are 5 T cell receptor beta chains from one sample sequenced in a study of CD8+CD57+ T cells in acquired aplastic anemia. TCR beta VDJ combinations and CDR3 sequences were profiled from genomic DNA. TCRdb independently ran MiXCR on the reads; one entry per CDR3 protein. The data hold hundreds of thousands of distinct CDR3 sequences, with about two thirds observed a single time. The specimen was sorted CD4+, CD8+, or CD8+CD57+ T cells (not recorded which) from PBMCs. The receptors come from a human donor in good health, serving as a control.

Regarding this clonotype: The germline gene is not matched at one end of the junction; a read error may be the cause. The rearrangement uses TRBV7-9 and TRBJ2-1; 8 bases match TRBD2. Germline V CDR1 and CDR2: SEHNR, FQNEAQ (reference sequence). This CDR3 region has 15 residues. CDR3 coding DNA: TGCGCCAGCAGTGCCGGGAGGGCGTCCTACAATGAGCAGTTCTTC. Protein sequence: CASSAGRASYNEQFF.

The chain uses TRBV29-1 and TRBJ1-4, with a tentative D call TRBD1 (5 bases). From germline, CDR1 is SQVTM and CDR2 ANQGSEA. The CDR3 length is 13 residues. CDR3: CSVCGGGNNELFF. Written as DNA, the CDR3 is TGCAGTGTGTGTGGGGGGGGTAATAATGAACTGTTTTTT.

Points on this clonotype: A much larger clone is a single base away; this may be a read error. The chain is built from TRBV6-1 and TRBJ1-1; D remains ambiguous. In germline, CDR1 is MNHNS, CDR2 SASEGT. The CDR3 covers 12 residues. Trimming cost V 6 bases and J 1 base, with 6 bases left between them. The CDR3 coding sequence is TGTGCCAGCAGCGAACCGAACACTGAAGCTTTCTTT. Residues: CASSEPNTEAFF.

The CDR3 loop is CSARPDGRTNYGYTF. DNA of the CDR3: TGCAGTGCTAGACCCGACGGACGAACTAACTATGGCTACACCTTC. This chain joins TRBV20-1 and TRBJ1-2; D remains ambiguous. The ends were cut back, 2 bases at V and 0 bases at J, with 13 bases in the middle. Per the germline V gene, CDR1 is DFQATT and CDR2 is SNEGSKA (reference sequence). The CDR3 loop spans 15 amino acids.

Points on this clonotype: Relative to the germline gene, one junction end is altered; a read error may explain this. This chain links TRBV5-1 with TRBJ1-5; D is perhaps TRBD1 (6 bases). Germline CDR1 and CDR2: SGHRS and YFSETQ. CDR3 length: 14 amino acids. CDR3 amino acids: CASSSQRRDTPQHF. CDR3 DNA: TGTGCCAGCAGCTCACAGCGAAGGGACACGCCCCAGCATTTT.